The source of this T cell receptor (beta chain) is a study of beta chain features in type 1 diabetes. Study conclusions and caveats: A cDNA-based sequencing approach could over-represent cells with high TCR expression.

On this clone: Its antigen is as yet unknown.

cDNA synthesis used the whole RNA isolate, giving expressed TCRB sequences. TCRdb keeps only in-frame clones here, not all; method: immunoSEQ multiplex PCR. The sample consists of under 300,000 clones, about 8.5% of them appearing once. Germline V gene data show CDR1 as SEHNR and CDR2 as FQNEAQ (reference sequence). CDR3 size: 13 residues. V was cut by 5 bases and J by 7 bases, with 15 bases left in between. The V and J genes are TRBV7-9 and TRBJ2-7; D not resolved. Sample: central memory CD4+ T cells from blood. The clonotype comes from a woman aged 18-30 years in good health. The CDR3 nucleotides read TGTGCCAGCAGCCCAAGCATACTCGGGGAGCAGTACTTC. Translated: CASSPSILGEQYF.